This T cell receptor (beta chain) was retrieved from a study of T cells in localized non-small cell lung cancer. Worth noting for this clone: Antigen: not known.

Points from the study as a whole: Sequencing was restricted to one tumor region; therefore, heterogeneity remains possible. Uninvolved adjacent lung had higher T cell clonality than tumor and all other tissues. Among the top 100 tumor clones, a median roughly 57 appeared in adjacent lung.

Only in-frame clones appear in the TCRdb table, and some are missing; sequencing was by immunoSEQ multiplex PCR. The repertoire holds tens of thousands of clones, approximately 75% seen once, with about a sixth in the top ten. CDR3 size: 15 residues. Looked up from germline, CDR1 is SGHTA and CDR2 is FQGTGA. The ends lost 5 bases at V and 2 bases at J; junction bases unmatched: 8. Here the sequenced sample was peripheral blood, taken before any cancer treatment. The clonotype originates from a man between 35 and 75 years old with stage I squamous cell lung carcinoma. V and J are TRBV7-3 and TRBJ2-7; 8 bases align to TRBD1. This CDR3 is CASSLGQGSPYEQYF. CDR3 coding DNA: TGTGCCAGCAGCCTTGGACAGGGATCCCCCTACGAGCAGTACTTC. Full variable domain (rest looked up from reference TRBV7-3 and TRBJ2-7): GAGVSQTPSNKVTEKGKYVELRCDPISGHTALYWYRQSLGQGPEFLIYFQGTGAADDSGLPNDRFFAVRPEGSVSTLKIQRTERGDSAVYLCASSLGQGSPYEQYFGPGTRLTVT.